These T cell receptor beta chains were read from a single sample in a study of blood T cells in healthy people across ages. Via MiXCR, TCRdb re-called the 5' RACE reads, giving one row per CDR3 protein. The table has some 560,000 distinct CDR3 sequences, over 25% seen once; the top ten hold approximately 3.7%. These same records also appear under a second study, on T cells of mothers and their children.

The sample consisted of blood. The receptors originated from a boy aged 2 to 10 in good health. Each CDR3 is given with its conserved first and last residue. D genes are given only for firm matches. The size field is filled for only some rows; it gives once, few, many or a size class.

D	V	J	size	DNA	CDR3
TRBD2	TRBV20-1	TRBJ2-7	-	TGCAGTGCCGCACCTACTAGCGGGGGTTTGCCCGAGCAGTACTTC	CSAAPTSGGLPEQYF
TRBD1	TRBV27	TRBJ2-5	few	TGTGCCAGCAGTTTATGGGCAGGGGGTGGCGAGACCCAGTACTTC	CASSLWAGGGETQYF
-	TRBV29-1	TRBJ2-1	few	TGCAGCGTTCGGATAGTTGTGGCCCCCTCAGGGGAGCAGTTCTTC	CSVRIVVAPSGEQFF
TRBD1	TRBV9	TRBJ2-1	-	TGTGCCAGCAGCTTAACCGGGACAGTTGACTACAATGAGCAGTTCTTC	CASSLTGTVDYNEQFF
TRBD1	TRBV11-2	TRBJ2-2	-	TGTGCCAGCAGCCCCCCGGACAGGGGAGGCACCGGGGAGCTGTTTTTT	CASSPPDRGGTGELFF
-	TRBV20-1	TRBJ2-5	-	TGCAGTGCCGCCCCCCTGGCAGGGGAAGAGACCCAGTACTTC	CSAAPLAGEETQYF
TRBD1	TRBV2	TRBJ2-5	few	TGTGCCAGCAGGTTGGGGGCCCTTGGACAGGGTGGGCAAGAGACCCAGTACTTC	CASRLGALGQGGQETQYF
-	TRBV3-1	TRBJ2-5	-	TGTGCCAGCAGCCAAGAAGACTCCCATTGGGAGACCCAGTACTTC	CASSQEDSHWETQYF
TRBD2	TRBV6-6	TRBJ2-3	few	TGTGCCAGCAGTTACGGACTAGCGGGACGAGATACGCAGTATTTT	CASSYGLAGRDTQYF
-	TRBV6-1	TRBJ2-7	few	TGCGCGGTGTTAGGGACGCGCGACTCCTACGAGCAGTACTTC	CAVLGTRDSYEQYF
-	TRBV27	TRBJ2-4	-	TGTGCCAGCAGTTTTGCAGGGGAGGGAAACATTCAGTACTTC	CASSFAGEGNIQYF
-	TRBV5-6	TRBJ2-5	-	TGTGCCAGCAGCTTGTTTGGTGTCTTCCAGTACCAAGAGACCCAGTACTTC	CASSLFGVFQYQETQYF
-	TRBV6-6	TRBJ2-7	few	TGTGCCAGCAGCGGGCACCAGGACTTCCTCTACGAGCAGTACTTC	CASSGHQDFLYEQYF
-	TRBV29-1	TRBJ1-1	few	TGCAGCGTTAATAAAGGCGCAGGGAAGATGGCTTTCTTT	CSVNKGAGKMAFF
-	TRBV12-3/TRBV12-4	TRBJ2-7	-	TGTGCCAGCAGTTCAGGGACTCCCGCCTACGAGCAGTACTTC	CASSSGTPAYEQYF
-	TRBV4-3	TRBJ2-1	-	TGCGCCAGCAGCCAAGACCCAGATTCCAATGAGCAGTTCTTC	CASSQDPDSNEQFF
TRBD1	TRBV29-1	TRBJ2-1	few	TGCAGCCCGTACAGACAGGGGGTTATCTTC	CSPYRQGVIF
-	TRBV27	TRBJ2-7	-	TGTGCCAGCAGTCAGACAGGACTATACGAGCAGTACTTC	CASSQTGLYEQYF
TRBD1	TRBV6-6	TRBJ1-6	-	TGTGCCAGCAGTTACTCGGGACAGGGGAAGGACTCACCCCTCCACTTT	CASSYSGQGKDSPLHF
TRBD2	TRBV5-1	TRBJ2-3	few	TGCGCCAGCTCCAGAGCGGGACTAGCAGAGTCAGATACGCAGTATTTT	CASSRAGLAESDTQYF
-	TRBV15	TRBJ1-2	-	TGTGCCACCAGCAGCGGGGGATTGAGATATGGCTACACCTTC	CATSSGGLRYGYTF
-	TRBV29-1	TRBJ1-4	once	TGCAGCGGTAGCCGGGGAGGTCCTAATGAAAAACTGTTTTTT	CSGSRGGPNEKLFF
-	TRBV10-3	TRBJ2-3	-	TGTGCCATCAGTGCTCTCGCAGATACGCAGTATTTT	CAISALADTQYF
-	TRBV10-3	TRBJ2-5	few	TGTGCCATCACCCGGGACCCCAAAGAGACCCAGTACTTC	CAITRDPKETQYF
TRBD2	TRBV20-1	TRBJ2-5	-	TGCAGTGCTAGAGAGCAGCGGGGGGAAGAGACCCAGTACTTC	CSAREQRGEETQYF
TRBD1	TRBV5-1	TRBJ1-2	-	TGCGCCAGCAGCCTCCGGGACAGGGGCCCCTCTGGCTACACCTTC	CASSLRDRGPSGYTF
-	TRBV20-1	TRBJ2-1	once	TGCAGTGCTAGAGACACACGGAACTACAATGAGCAGTTCTTC	CSARDTRNYNEQFF
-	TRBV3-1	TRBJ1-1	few	TGTGCCAGCAGCCAAGATCGACCAGGGGAGACTGAAGCTTTCTTT	CASSQDRPGETEAFF
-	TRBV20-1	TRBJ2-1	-	TGCAGTGCTAGAGATCTGGTCTTTAGGGACTCCTACAATGAGCAGTTCTTC	CSARDLVFRDSYNEQFF
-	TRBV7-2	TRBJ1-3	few	TGTGCCAGCAGCCACCGGGGAGGGTCCGGAAACACCATATATTTT	CASSHRGGSGNTIYF
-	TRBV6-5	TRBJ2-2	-	TGTGCCAGCAGTGCGCCGGGCGGCACCGGGGAGCTGTTTTTT	CASSAPGGTGELFF
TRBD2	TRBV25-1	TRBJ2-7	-	TGTGCCAGCAGCTTAGCGGGGGGGAGGTACGAGCAGTACTTC	CASSLAGGRYEQYF
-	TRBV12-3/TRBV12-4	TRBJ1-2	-	TGTGCCAGCAGTAGGGTCTTAGTTGACGATGGCTACACCTTC	CASSRVLVDDGYTF
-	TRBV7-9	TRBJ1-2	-	TGTGCCAGCAGCTTAGCGCTGGGGAACTATGGCTACACCTTC	CASSLALGNYGYTF
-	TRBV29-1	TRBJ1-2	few	TGCAGCGGAGATTTCGGGGGGGATGGCTACACCTTC	CSGDFGGDGYTF
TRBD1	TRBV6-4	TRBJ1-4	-	TGTGCCAGCAGTGATACGATGAGCGGGACAGGAAATGAAAAACTGTTTTTT	CASSDTMSGTGNEKLFF
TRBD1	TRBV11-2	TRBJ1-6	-	TGTGCCAGCAGCCTTCTACCCGGGACAGGGCCGACACCCCTCCACTTT	CASSLLPGTGPTPLHF
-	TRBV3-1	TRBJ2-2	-	TGTGCCAGCAGCCAAACGACCGGGAACGCCGGGGAGCTGTTTTTT	CASSQTTGNAGELFF
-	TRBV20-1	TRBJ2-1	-	TGCAGTGCTGATGGGAGAGGTGAGCAGTTCTTC	CSADGRGEQFF
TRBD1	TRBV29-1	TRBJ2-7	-	TGCAGCGCCCAGGGGGACAGCTCCTACGAGCAGTACTTC	CSAQGDSSYEQYF
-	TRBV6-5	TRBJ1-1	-	TGTGCCAGCAGTTACATCCGGGAGGTAGACACTGAAGCTTTCTTT	CASSYIREVDTEAFF
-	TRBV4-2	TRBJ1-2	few	TGTGCCAGCAGCCAAGATTCCGCTAGGGTGGACTATGGCTACACCTTC	CASSQDSARVDYGYTF